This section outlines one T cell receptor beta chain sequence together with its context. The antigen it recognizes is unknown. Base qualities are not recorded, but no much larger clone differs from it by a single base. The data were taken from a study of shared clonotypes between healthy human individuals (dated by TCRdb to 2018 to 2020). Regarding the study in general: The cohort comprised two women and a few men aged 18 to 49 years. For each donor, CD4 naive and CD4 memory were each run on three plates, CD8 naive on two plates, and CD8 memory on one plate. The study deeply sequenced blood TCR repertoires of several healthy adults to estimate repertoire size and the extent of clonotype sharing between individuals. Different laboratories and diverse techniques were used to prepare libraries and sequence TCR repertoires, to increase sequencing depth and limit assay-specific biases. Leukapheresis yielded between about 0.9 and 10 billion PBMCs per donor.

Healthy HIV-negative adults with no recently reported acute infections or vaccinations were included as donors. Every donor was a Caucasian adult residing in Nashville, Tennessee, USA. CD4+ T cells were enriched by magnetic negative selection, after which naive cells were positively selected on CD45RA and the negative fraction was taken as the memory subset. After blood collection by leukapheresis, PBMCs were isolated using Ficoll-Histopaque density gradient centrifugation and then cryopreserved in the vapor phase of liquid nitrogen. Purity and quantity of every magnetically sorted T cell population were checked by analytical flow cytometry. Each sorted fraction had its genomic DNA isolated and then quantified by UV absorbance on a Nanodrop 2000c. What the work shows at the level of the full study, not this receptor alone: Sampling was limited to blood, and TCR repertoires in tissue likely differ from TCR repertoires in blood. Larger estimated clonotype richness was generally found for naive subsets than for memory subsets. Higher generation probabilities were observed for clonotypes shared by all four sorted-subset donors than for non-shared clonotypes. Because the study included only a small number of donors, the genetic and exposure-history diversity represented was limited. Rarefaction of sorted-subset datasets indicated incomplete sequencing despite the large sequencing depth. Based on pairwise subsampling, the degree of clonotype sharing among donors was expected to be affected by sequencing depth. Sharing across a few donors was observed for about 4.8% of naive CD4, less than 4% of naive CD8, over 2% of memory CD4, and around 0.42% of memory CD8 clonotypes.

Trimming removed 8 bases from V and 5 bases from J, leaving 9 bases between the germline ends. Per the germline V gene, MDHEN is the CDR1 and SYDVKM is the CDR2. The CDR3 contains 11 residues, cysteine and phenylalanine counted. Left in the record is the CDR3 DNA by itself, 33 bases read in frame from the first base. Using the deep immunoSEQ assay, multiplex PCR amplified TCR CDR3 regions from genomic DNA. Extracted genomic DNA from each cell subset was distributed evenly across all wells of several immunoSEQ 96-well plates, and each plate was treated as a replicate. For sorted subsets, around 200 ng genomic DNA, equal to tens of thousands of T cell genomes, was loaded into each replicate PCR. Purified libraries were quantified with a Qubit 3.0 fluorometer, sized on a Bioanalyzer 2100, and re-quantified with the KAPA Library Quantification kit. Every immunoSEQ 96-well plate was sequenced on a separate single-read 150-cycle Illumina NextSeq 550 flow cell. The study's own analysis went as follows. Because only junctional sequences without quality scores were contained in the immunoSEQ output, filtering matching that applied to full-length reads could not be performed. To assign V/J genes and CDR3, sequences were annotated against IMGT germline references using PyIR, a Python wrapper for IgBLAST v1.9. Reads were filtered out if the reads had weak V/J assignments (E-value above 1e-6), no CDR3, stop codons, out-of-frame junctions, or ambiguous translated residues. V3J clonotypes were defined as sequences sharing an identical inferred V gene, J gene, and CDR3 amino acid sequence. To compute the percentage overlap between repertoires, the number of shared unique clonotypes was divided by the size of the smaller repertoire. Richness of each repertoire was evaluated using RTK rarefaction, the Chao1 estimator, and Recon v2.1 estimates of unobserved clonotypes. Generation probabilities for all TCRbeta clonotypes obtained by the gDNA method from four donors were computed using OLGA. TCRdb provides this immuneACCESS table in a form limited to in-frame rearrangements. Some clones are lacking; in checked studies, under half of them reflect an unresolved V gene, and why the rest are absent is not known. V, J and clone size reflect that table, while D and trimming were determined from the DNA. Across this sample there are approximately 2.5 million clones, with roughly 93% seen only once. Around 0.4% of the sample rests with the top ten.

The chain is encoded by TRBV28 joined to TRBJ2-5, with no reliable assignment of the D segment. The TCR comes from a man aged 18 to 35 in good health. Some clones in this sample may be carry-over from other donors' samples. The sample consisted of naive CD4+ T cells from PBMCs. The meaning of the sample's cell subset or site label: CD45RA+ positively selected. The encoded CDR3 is CASGKQETQYF. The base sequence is TGTGCCAGCGGGAAGCAGGAGACCCAGTACTTC. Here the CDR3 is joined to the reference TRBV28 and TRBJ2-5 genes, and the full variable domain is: DVKVTQSSRYLVKRTGEKVFLECVQDMDHENMFWYRQDPGLGLRLIYFSYDVKMKEKGDIPEGYSVSREKKERFSLILESASTNQTSMYLCASGKQETQYFGPGTRLLVL.